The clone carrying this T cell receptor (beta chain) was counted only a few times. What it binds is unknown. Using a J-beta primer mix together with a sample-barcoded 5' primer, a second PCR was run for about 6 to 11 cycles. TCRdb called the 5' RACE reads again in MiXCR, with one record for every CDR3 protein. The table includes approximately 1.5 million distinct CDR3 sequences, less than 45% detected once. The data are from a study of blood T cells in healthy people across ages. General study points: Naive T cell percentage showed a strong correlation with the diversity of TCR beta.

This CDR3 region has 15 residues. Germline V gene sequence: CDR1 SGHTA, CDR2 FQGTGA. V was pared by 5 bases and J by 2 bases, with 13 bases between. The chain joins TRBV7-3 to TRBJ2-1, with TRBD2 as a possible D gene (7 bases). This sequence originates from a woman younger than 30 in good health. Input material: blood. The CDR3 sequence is CASSIRGAPYNEQFF. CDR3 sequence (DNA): TGTGCCAGCAGCATACGGGGGGCCCCCTACAATGAGCAGTTCTTC.